This T cell receptor beta chain was observed in a study of response to subunit inactivated influenza vaccine. One entry per CDR3 protein results from TCRdb running MiXCR on the RT-PCR reads. In the table there are roughly 700,000 distinct CDR3 sequences, more than 11% of which are singletons. This clonotype was counted between two and nine times. CDR3 length equals 15 residues. Per germline, CDR1 SGHTA and CDR2 FQGNSA. J lost 0 bases, V lost 5 bases, and 7 bases had no gene match. The chain has TRBV7-2 and TRBJ2-7; 7 bases line up with TRBD2. This material consisted of PBMCs from blood, taken less than 15 days before vaccination. This receptor was taken from a man in his fifties who received an inactivated influenza vaccine. The CDR3 DNA sequence: TGTGCCAGCAGCCCCTCACTAGCGAGCTCCTACGAGCAGTACTTC. Amino acid sequence: CASSPSLASSYEQYF.